This T cell receptor (beta chain) was sequenced during a study of T cell repertoires in cytomegalovirus infection. Across the study: Both recently identified HLA-C-restricted and well-studied HLA-B-restricted CMV epitopes were used in the study. Public TCR beta signatures were indicative of both CMV infection and a matching HLA type.

The CDR3 consists of 15 residues. The ends were cut back, 4 bases at V and 2 bases at J, with 11 bases in the middle. CDR1 is MNHEY and CDR2 is SMNVEV in the germline V gene (reference sequence). Note on this clonotype: The antigen is undetermined.

TCRdb called the reads again in MiXCR, with one record for every CDR3 protein. In the table there are about a million distinct CDR3 sequences, approximately 30% of which are singletons. General study results and limits: HLA-C-restricted CMV-specific TCR beta clonotypes prevailed in the ex vivo response.

Here the sequenced sample was cultured CD8+ T cells from PBMCs, taken from culture after CMV antigen stimulation. The chain uses TRBV27 and TRBJ2-2, with D possibly TRBD1 on 5 matching bases. The source of this sequence is a human donor in good health (CMV status not recorded). Some clones in this sample may be carry-over from other donors' samples. CDR3 loop: CASSSMGLNTGELFF. The DNA for the CDR3 is TGTGCCAGCAGTTCTATGGGGCTTAACACCGGGGAGCTGTTTTTT.